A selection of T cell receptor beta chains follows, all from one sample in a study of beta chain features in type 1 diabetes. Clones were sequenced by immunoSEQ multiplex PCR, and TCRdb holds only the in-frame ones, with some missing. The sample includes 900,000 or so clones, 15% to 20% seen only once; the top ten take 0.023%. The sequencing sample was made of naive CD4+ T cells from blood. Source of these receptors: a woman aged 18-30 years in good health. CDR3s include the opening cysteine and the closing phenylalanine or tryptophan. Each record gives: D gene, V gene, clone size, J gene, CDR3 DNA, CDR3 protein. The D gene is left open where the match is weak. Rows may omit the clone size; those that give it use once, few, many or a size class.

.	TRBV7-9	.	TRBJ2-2	TGTGCCAGCAACGAATGGGGACGGGCGAACACCGGGGAGCTGTTTTTT	CASNEWGRANTGELFF
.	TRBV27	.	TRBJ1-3	TGTGCCAGCAGTTTATCGGGGGGAAACACCATATATTTT	CASSLSGGNTIYF
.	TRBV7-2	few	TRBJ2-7	TGTGCCAGCAGCTTAGGGCGGATGTTCTACGAGCAGTACTTC	CASSLGRMFYEQYF
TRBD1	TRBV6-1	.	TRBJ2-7	TGTGCCAGCAGTGGGACAGGGGTATACGAGCAGTACTTC	CASSGTGVYEQYF
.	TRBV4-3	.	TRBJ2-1	TGCGCCAGCAGCCAAGAGTCGCACGGAACCTACAATGAGCAGTTCTTC	CASSQESHGTYNEQFF
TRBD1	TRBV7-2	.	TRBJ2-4	TGTGCCAGCAGCTTGATGGGACAGACTCTAGCCAAAAACATTCAGTACTTC	CASSLMGQTLAKNIQYF
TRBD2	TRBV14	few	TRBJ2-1	TGTGCCAGCAACCTAGCGGGAGGTTATGAGCAGTTCTTC	CASNLAGGYEQFF
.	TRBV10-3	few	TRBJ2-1	TGTGCCACAAGGGTCCAGCCCTACAATGAGCAGTTCTTC	CATRVQPYNEQFF
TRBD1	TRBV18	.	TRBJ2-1	TGTGCCAGCTCATTGCCGGGACAGGGGCACAATGAGCAGTTCTTC	CASSLPGQGHNEQFF
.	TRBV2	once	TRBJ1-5	TGTGCCAGTAGTGGAGGTCAGCCCCAGCATTTT	CASSGGQPQHF